This entry features one T cell receptor beta chain sequence. These data come from a study of OX40 agonist ivuxolimab in advanced cancers. Study as a whole: Ivuxolimab, which is an agonistic anti-OX40 (CD134) antibody, was administered to the patients.

Trimming removed 7 bases at V and 5 bases at J, with 25 bases between. The CDR3 spans 17 residues. CDR1 is LNHDA, CDR2 SQIVND, per germline (reference sequence). Using immunoSEQ multiplex PCR, the repertoire was profiled, and TCRdb retains in-frame clones only, with some absent. Of about 80,000 clones in the sample, about 90% were seen once. The sequences come from CD4+ or CD8+ T cells sorted from blood, collected in a trial of the OX40 agonist ivuxolimab. This sequence was found in an adult with an advanced solid tumor such as melanoma, head and neck, liver or kidney cancer. The V gene is TRBV19, the J gene TRBJ2-3; D is perhaps TRBD2 (5 bases). CDR3 amino acids: CASTPADGLTMGDTQYF. The DNA of the CDR3 is TGTGCCAGTACCCCAGCGGACGGCCTTACGATGGGAGATACGCAGTATTTT.